This TCR beta chain derives from a study of cytotoxic CD8 clonotypes in ibrutinib-treated CLL. About the study: Investigators collected response samples after a median about twelve months of treatment, range 6 to 36. Sequencing produced an average of roughly 280,000 productive templates and 85,000 to 95,000 productive rearrangements per sample.

As for this clone: The antigen remains undetermined.

Overall study results and limits: Public clonotypes proved infrequent, and on treatment they shrank or remained steady.

A 1 in 200,000 to 1 in 1 million T cell depth was the sequencing target. Produced via immunoSEQ multiplex PCR; TCRdb's table is partial and in-frame only. This sample carries under 300,000 clones, 60% to 80% of them seen once, and the ten largest clones take roughly 5.7%. The CDR3 is made up of 15 amino acids. Germline-derived CDR1 and CDR2 are LGHNA and YSLEER. Trimming cost V 0 bases and J 7 bases, with 13 bases left between them. The J gene is TRBJ1-5, the V gene TRBV4-3; maybe TRBD1 (6 bases). The source of this sequence is a human donor with chronic lymphocytic leukemia. This specimen was PBMCs, taken at disease progression, from a patient treated with ibrutinib. The CDR3 protein is CASSQDSGVGQPQHF. The CDR3 bases are TGCGCCAGCAGCCAAGATTCAGGGGTTGGCCAGCCCCAGCATTTT.